This T cell receptor beta chain was identified during a study of a mutant IDH1 vaccine in newly diagnosed glioma (dated by TCRdb to 2020 to 2022). Background on the whole study: Of the approximately 34 patients who were treated, around 60% were male and approximately 38% were female, and the mean age was approximately 40 years. Before enrollment, most patients had been given radiochemotherapy with temozolomide as standard therapy, while the rest had received either radiotherapy alone or temozolomide alone. Peripheral blood was collected at six visits: V03 (baseline), V05, V07, V10, V12 and V13. For exploratory analyses, 25 treated patients had longitudinal TCRB deep sequencing done wherever samples were available. What the research found in general, with its limitations: Changes in the top peripheral T cell clonotypes picked up by TCRB sequencing did not appear to be linked to pseudoprogression. PBMC samples for TCRB deep sequencing were selected based on availability. Immune responses induced by the vaccine were seen in over 90% of patients across multiple MHC alleles. It was noted by the authors that analyses of patient blood samples could not be reproduced owing to sample limitations.

Clipping removes 6 bases from V and 6 bases from J, with 11 as the unmatched junction base count. CDR3 length: 14 amino acids, cysteine to phenylalanine. The CDR3 DNA has 42 bases and is translated from base 1. The germline V gene encodes CDR1 LNHDA and CDR2 SQIVND (reference sequence). Read against the paper, the sample's time point label means: baseline, week 1 (first vaccination visit). The treatment or condition label, read with the paper, signifies: pre-vaccination baseline after standard-of-care therapy. Newly diagnosed WHO grade 3 or 4 IDH1-mutant astrocytomas showing loss of nuclear ATRX were present in the donors. The samples were drawn from NOA16, a multicentre, single-arm, open-label phase I trial in Germany that tested a mutant IDH1 peptide vaccine in humans for the first time. Blood drawn at visit V03 was used as the baseline sample for immunogenicity testing. Genomic DNA for TCRB sequencing was extracted from EDTA blood using the DNeasy Blood and Tissue Kit.

In the case of this clone: Its antigen is unknown. No qualities accompany the bases; no much larger clone lies one base away. Other DNA sequences in the same sample also yield this CDR3.

Library preparation used the immunoSEQ multiplex PCR assay. Following the manufacturer's protocol, the hsTCRB Kit was used to amplify rearranged TCR beta chain sequences. An Illumina MiSeq was used to sequence the TCRB libraries. Regarding the original processing steps: The proprietary platform of the kit vendor was used for demultiplexing, trimming and gene mapping. TCRdb provides this immuneACCESS table in a form limited to in-frame rearrangements. Some clones are lacking; in checked studies, under half of them reflect an unresolved V gene, and why the rest are absent is not known. V and J calls and clone size come straight from that table; D and trimming were deduced from the DNA. Counted in this sample were approximately 100,000 clones; about 90% of them appeared once. The top ten clones comprise 0.56% of the sample.

In this chain, TRBV19 is recombined with TRBJ2-7, with TRBD2 identical over 7 junction bases. Sample: PBMCs, taken from a glioma patient treated with radiotherapy, temozolomide or both. The sequence was collected from a woman aged 50 to 60 with glioma. In nucleotide form, the sequence is TGTGCCAGTAGCCCTAGAGGGAGGGCGCGCGAGCAGTACTTC. Translated, this is CASSPRGRAREQYF.